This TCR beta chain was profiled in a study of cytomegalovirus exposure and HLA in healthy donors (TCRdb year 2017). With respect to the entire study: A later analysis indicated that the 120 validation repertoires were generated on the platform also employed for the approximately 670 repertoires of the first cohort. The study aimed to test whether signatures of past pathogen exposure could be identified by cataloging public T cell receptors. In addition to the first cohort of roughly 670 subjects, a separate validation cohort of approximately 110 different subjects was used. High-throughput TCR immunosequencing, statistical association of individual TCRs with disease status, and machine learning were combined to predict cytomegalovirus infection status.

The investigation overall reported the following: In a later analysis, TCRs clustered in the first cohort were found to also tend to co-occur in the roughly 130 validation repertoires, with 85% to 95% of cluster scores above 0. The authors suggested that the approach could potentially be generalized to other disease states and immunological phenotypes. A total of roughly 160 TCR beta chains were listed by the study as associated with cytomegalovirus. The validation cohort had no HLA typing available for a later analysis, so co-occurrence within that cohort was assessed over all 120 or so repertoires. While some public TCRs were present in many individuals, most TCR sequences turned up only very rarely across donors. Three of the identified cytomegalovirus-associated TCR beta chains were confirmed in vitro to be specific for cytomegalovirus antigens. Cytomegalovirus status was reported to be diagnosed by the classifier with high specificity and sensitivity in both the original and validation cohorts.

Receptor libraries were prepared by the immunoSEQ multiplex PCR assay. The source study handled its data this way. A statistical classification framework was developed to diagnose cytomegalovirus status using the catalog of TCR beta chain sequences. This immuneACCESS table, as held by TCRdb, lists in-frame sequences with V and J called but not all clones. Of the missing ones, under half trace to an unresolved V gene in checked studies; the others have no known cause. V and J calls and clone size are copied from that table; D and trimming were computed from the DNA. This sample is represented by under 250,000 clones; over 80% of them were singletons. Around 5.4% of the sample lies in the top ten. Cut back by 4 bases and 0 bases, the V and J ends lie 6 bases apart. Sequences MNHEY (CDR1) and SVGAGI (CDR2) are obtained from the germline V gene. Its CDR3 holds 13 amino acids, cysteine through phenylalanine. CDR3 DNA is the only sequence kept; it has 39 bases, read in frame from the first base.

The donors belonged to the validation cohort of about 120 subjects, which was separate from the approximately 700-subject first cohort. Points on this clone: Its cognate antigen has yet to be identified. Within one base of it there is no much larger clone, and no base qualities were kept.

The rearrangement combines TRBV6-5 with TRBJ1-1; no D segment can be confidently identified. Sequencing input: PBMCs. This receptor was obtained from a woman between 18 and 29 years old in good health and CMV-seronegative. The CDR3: CASSSTMNTEAFF. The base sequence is TGTGCCAGCAGTTCCACCATGAACACTGAAGCTTTCTTT.